This entry is about one T cell receptor (beta chain). Antigen specificity is unknown. This record comes from a study of T cell responses to AZD1222 COVID-19 vaccine. Study-wide results and caveats: Spike-specific TCR breadth and depth rose after two AZD1222 doses. The number of AZD1222 recipients seropositive at baseline was only five or six. It should be noted that donors were predominantly white British and more often female, and clonal diversity was possibly underestimated.

The V gene end was trimmed by 4 bases and the J gene end by 9 bases; junction bases not matched to a gene: 6. This CDR3 spans 14 amino acids. Per the germline V gene, CDR1 is LGHDT and CDR2 is YNNKEL (reference sequence). The protocol was immunoSEQ multiplex PCR, while the TCRdb copy is restricted to in-frame clones and leaves out a portion. Of 120,000 or so clones detected, roughly nine tenths appear once; the ten largest clones hold 1.7%. The chain couples TRBV3-1 (or the pseudogene TRBV3-2) to TRBJ2-3; the match to TRBD2 covers 11 bases. This TCR derives from an adult in good health. The sequences come from peripheral blood, collected on day 0 of AZD1222 vaccination. The CDR3 DNA sequence: TGTGCCAGCAGCCTAGCGGGGGGGGACACGACGCAGTATTTT. Its translation: CASSLAGGDTTQYF.